A single sample gave rise to the 4 T cell receptor beta chains below, sequenced in a study of blood T cell repertoires in COVID-19. Libraries were prepared by immunoSEQ multiplex PCR; TCRdb keeps only in-frame clonotypes and omits some of them. Found here are approximately 58,000 clones, 70% to 90% of them singletons; the top ten hold 4.7%. Sequencing was carried out using peripheral blood. The receptors here all came from a man in his forties with active COVID-19.

The chain uses TRBV7-3 and TRBJ2-7; TRBD1 is a possible D gene (7 bases). This CDR3 is 15 amino acids long. The V and J ends lost 4 bases and 2 bases respectively, with 15 bases between them. Germline CDR1 SGHTA, CDR2 FQGTGA. CDR3 nucleotide sequence: TGTGCCAGCAGCTCTGGATCAGGGGGGCCCTACGAGCAGTACTTC. Translation gives CASSSGSGGPYEQYF.

This clone is a singleton in its sample. The chain links TRBV7-9 to TRBJ1-1; D is unresolved. This CDR3 is built from 13 residues. V lost 7 bases and J 6 bases, leaving 15 bases between the germline ends. Germline V gene lookup returns CDR1 SEHNR and CDR2 FQNEAQ (reference sequence). CDR3 amino acids: CASIKGGVAEAFF. The CDR3 bases are TGTGCCAGCATAAAAGGCGGGGTTGCTGAAGCTTTCTTT. Full variable domain (missing parts from reference TRBV7-9 and TRBJ1-1): DTGVSQNPRHKITKRGQNVTFRCDPISEHNRLYWYRQTLGQGPEFLTYFQNEAQLEKSRLLSDRFSAERPKGSFSTLEIQRTEQGDSAMYLCASIKGGVAEAFFGQGTRLTVV.

This chain joins TRBV5-4 and TRBJ2-5; 13 bases are a match to TRBD2. The CDR3 has 16 residues. Trimming removed 4 bases from V and 4 bases from J; junction bases left unmatched: 7. Germline CDR1 and CDR2: SGHNT and YYREEE (reference sequence). CDR3 DNA: TGTGCCAGCAGCCGCGGACTAGCGGGAGATATAGAGACCCAGTACTTC. Translated: CASSRGLAGDIETQYF.

CDR3 sequence (DNA): TGTGCCAGCAGTTCCCAGAGAGGCTACGAGCAGTACTTC. Amino acid sequence: CASSSQRGYEQYF. The chain combines TRBV28 with TRBJ2-7, with D hard to call. Germline V gene lookup returns CDR1 MDHEN and CDR2 SYDVKM. The ends were cut back, 4 bases at V and 3 bases at J, with 10 bases in the middle. The CDR3 totals 13 residues.